A selection of T cell receptor beta chains follows, all from one sample in a study of cytomegalovirus exposure and HLA in healthy donors. The protocol was immunoSEQ multiplex PCR, while the TCRdb copy is restricted to in-frame clones and leaves out a portion. This sample has about 190,000 clones; 80% occur once, and the top ten carry less than 7%. Sequenced sample: PBMCs. These receptors were taken from a man aged 40-49 years in good health and CMV-seropositive. Each CDR3 is given with its conserved first and last residue. The D gene is left open where the match is weak. Clone sizes are given selectively: once, few, many, or a class where the clone is expanded.

d_call	v_call	clone_size	j_call	cdr3_length	cdr3_aa	cdr3_nt
NA	TRBV6-6	NA	TRBJ2-7	11	CASNQGSEQYF	TGTGCCAGCAACCAGGGGTCCGAGCAGTACTTC
TRBD1	TRBV28	NA	TRBJ2-7	15	CASRSTGGGSYEQYF	TGTGCCAGCAGGTCGACAGGGGGCGGCTCCTACGAGCAGTACTTC
TRBD1	TRBV19	NA	TRBJ2-2	16	CASSIEGQSNTGELFF	TGTGCCAGTAGTATAGAGGGACAGTCGAACACCGGGGAGCTGTTTTTT
NA	TRBV5-6	NA	TRBJ1-1	13	CASSLRPGTEAFF	TGTGCCAGCAGCTTAAGACCAGGCACTGAAGCTTTCTTT
NA	TRBV19	NA	TRBJ2-7	16	CASSNTRFSARDEQYF	TGTGCCAGTAGTAACACCCGGTTCAGTGCCAGGGACGAGCAGTACTTC
NA	TRBV5-4	NA	TRBJ2-7	12	CASSSQGWEQYF	TGTGCCAGCAGCTCGCAGGGATGGGAGCAGTACTTC
TRBD1	TRBV19	NA	TRBJ2-7	14	CASSSRDSRYEQYF	TGTGCCAGTAGTTCCCGGGACAGCCGGTACGAGCAGTACTTC
NA	TRBV11-2	once	TRBJ2-6	15	CASNDHRSGANVLTF	TGTGCCAGCAACGATCACAGGTCTGGGGCCAACGTCCTGACTTTC
TRBD1	TRBV19	NA	TRBJ1-4	16	CASSDDRGATNEKLFF	TGTGCCAGTAGTGATGACAGGGGAGCAACTAATGAAAAACTGTTTTTT
TRBD2	TRBV11-3	NA	TRBJ2-1	16	CASSLGGLADPNEQFF	TGTGCCAGCAGCTTAGGCGGACTAGCAGACCCCAATGAGCAGTTCTTC
TRBD2	TRBV11-2	NA	TRBJ2-7	17	CASSSQRGTRFDYEQYF	TGTGCCAGCAGCTCCCAGCGGGGGACTAGGTTTGACTACGAGCAGTACTTC
NA	TRBV6-1	NA	TRBJ1-5	14	CASRRAASNQPQHF	TGTGCCAGCAGGCGGGCAGCGAGCAATCAGCCCCAGCATTTT
NA	TRBV28	NA	TRBJ2-7	14	CASSFLPSSYEQYF	TGTGCCAGCAGTTTTTTACCGAGCTCCTACGAGCAGTACTTC
TRBD2	TRBV5-1	NA	TRBJ2-1	14	CASSQTTAGGEQFF	TGCGCCAGCAGTCAAACCACCGCGGGGGGGGAGCAGTTCTTC
TRBD1	TRBV30	NA	TRBJ1-6	15	CAWTGDSLCRSPLHF	TGTGCCTGGACCGGGGACAGCTTATGTAGGTCACCCCTCCACTTT
TRBD2	TRBV4-3	NA	TRBJ2-1	16	CASSQDISGGFNEQFF	TGCGCCAGCAGCCAAGATATCAGCGGGGGGTTTAATGAGCAGTTCTTC
NA	TRBV6-5	NA	TRBJ2-2	14	CASSADGVTGELFF	TGTGCCAGCAGCGCCGACGGGGTCACCGGGGAGCTGTTTTTT
TRBD1	TRBV12-5	NA	TRBJ1-6	17	CASGFTSGGSGNSPLHF	TGTGCTAGTGGTTTTACCTCAGGGGGCTCAGGTAATTCACCCCTCCACTTT
NA	TRBV19	NA	TRBJ1-4	15	CASSITSSTGEKLFF	TGTGCCAGTAGTATCACCAGCTCTACAGGCGAAAAACTGTTTTTT
NA	TRBV9	NA	TRBJ2-7	15	CASSDGAGASYEQYF	TGTGCCAGCAGCGACGGGGCGGGGGCCTCCTACGAGCAGTACTTC
TRBD2	TRBV4-2	NA	TRBJ2-3	17	CASSQGGAGGYSDTQYF	TGTGCCAGCAGCCAAGGAGGTGCGGGGGGGTACTCAGATACGCAGTATTTT
NA	TRBV28	NA	TRBJ1-2	14	CASSLLRESYGYTF	TGTGCCAGCAGTTTGTTAAGGGAGAGCTATGGCTACACCTTC
NA	TRBV28	NA	TRBJ2-4	16	CASSLPGGLAKNIQYF	TGTGCCAGCAGTTTGCCGGGGGGCCTAGCCAAAAACATTCAGTACTTC
NA	TRBV28	NA	TRBJ1-2	13	CASSLGTTYGYTF	TGTGCCAGCAGTTTAGGGACAACCTATGGCTACACCTTC